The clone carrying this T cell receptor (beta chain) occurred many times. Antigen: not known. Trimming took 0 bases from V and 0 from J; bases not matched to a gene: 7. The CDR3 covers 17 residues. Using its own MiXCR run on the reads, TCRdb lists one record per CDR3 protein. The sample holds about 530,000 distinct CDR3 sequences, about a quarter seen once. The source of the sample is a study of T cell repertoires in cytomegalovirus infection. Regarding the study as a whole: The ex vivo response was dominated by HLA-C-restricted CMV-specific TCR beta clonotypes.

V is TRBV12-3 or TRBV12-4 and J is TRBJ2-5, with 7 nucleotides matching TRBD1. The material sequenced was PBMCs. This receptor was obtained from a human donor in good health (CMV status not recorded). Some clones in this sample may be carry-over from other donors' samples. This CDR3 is CASSLATGVSHQETQYF. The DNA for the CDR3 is TGTGCCAGCAGTTTAGCCACAGGGGTATCACACCAAGAGACCCAGTACTTC.